This entry lists 11 T cell receptor beta chains sequenced from one sample in a study of high-grade serous ovarian cancer treatment subgroups. Tumor tissue was taken before any definitive surgery or chemotherapy was given. Here immunoSEQ multiplex PCR was the method, and the copy in TCRdb shows in-frame clones only, minus some. Here the sample spans about 2,500 clones, over 60% being singletons. Sequenced sample: tumor tissue. These receptors were collected from a human donor with high-grade serous ovarian cancer.

This clone is categorized as large. The CDR3 sequence is CASSLASGVGTGAYEQYF. Here the CDR3 DNA reads TGTGCCAGCAGCTTAGCGTCAGGGGTAGGGACAGGGGCCTACGAGCAGTACTTC. This chain connects TRBV7-8 to TRBJ2-7, with 10 bases fitting TRBD1. The junction had 10 bases not matched to a gene; V was cut back by 0 bases and J by 2 bases. The CDR3 has 18 amino acids. Germline V gene data show CDR1 as SGHVS and CDR2 as FQNEAQ.

The rearrangement uses TRBV4-3 and TRBJ2-7; D perhaps matches TRBD2 (6 bases). V was pared by 0 bases and J by 0 bases, with 15 bases between. The CDR3 spans 17 residues. The germline V gene encodes CDR1 LGHNA and CDR2 YSLEER. The CDR3 sequence: CASSQEVRGVSSYEQYF. DNA of the CDR3: TGCGCCAGCAGCCAAGAGGTCCGCGGGGTGAGCTCCTACGAGCAGTACTTC.

The genes are TRBV9 and TRBJ2-3; the match to TRBD2 covers 13 bases. The junction had 2 bases not matched to a gene; V was cut back by 4 bases and J by 3 bases. The CDR3 has 15 amino acids. CDR1 is SGDLS and CDR2 is YYNGEE in the germline V gene. Written as DNA, the CDR3 is TGTGCCAGCAGCCGGACTAGCGGGAGAACAGATACGCAGTATTTT. This codes for CASSRTSGRTDTQYF.

This clone is categorized as large. The V call is TRBV5-1, the J call TRBJ1-1, with 7 bases that match TRBD1. CDR1 is SGHRS, CDR2 YFSETQ, per germline. This CDR3 region has 13 residues. With 3 bases clipped from V and 10 bases from J, the junction kept 9 bases outside the gene matches. The CDR3 DNA reads as TGCGCCAGCAGCTCTACAGGGGAAAGGGGAGCTTTCTTT. Translating it yields CASSSTGERGAFF.

The J gene is TRBJ2-3, the V gene TRBV10-3; 15 bases are shared with TRBD2. The CDR3 totals 16 residues. V dropped 4 bases and J dropped 4; count of bases not matched to a gene: 3. The V gene's germline CDR1 is ENHRY and CDR2 SYGVKD. CDR3 residues: CAISGTSGRAADTQYF. The DNA of the CDR3 is TGTGCCATCAGTGGGACTAGCGGGAGGGCGGCAGATACGCAGTATTTT.

V is TRBV19 and J is TRBJ1-5; the match to TRBD1 covers 7 bases. CDR1 and CDR2 from the germline V gene are LNHDA and SQIVND (reference sequence). V shed 6 bases and J 0 bases; nucleotides not matched to a gene: 8. CDR3 length: 16 amino acids. This CDR3 reads CASSRGGSYSNQPQHF. In nucleotides, the CDR3 is TGTGCCAGTAGCAGGGGGGGCTCTTATAGCAATCAGCCCCAGCATTTT.

This clone was recorded once. The chain has TRBV15 and TRBJ2-3; D uncertain. Germline loops: CDR1 LNHNV, CDR2 YYDKDF (reference sequence). V lost 3 bases, J lost 4 bases, and 8 bases lay in between. CDR3 length: 13 residues. In nucleotides, the CDR3 is TGTGCCACCAGCAGTAGGCGGTCAGATACGCAGTATTTT. This encodes CATSSRRSDTQYF.

This clone was found a few times. The rearrangement joins TRBV15 to TRBJ1-1; no firm D call. This CDR3 spans 14 amino acids. V was shortened by 0 bases and J by 5 bases, with 10 bases between the two germline ends. From germline, CDR1 is LNHNV and CDR2 YYDKDF (reference sequence). This CDR3 reads CATSRDAGRTEAFF. CDR3 bases: TGTGCCACCAGCAGAGATGCGGGGAGAACTGAAGCTTTCTTT. Full variable domain (outside the CDR3, taken from reference TRBV15 and TRBJ1-1): DAMVIQNPRYQVTQFGKPVTLSCSQTLNHNVMYWYQQKSSQAPKLLFHYYDKDFNNEADTPDNFQSRRPNTSFCFLDIRSPGLGDTAMYLCATSRDAGRTEAFFGQGTRLTVV.

This chain uses TRBV29-1 with TRBJ2-7; D gene uncertain. Trimming removed 7 bases at V and 6 bases at J, with 13 bases between. Germline CDR1 reads SQVTM; CDR2 reads ANQGSEA. This CDR3 has 11 amino acids. CDR3 bases: TGCAGCGCCCACTATCTGGCCGAGCAGTACTTC. This encodes CSAHYLAEQYF.

J is TRBJ2-1 and V is TRBV5-6; D might be TRBD2 (6 bases). The length of the CDR3 is 16 residues. With 4 bases removed from V and 3 bases from J, the gap between germline ends came to 17 bases. Germline values: CDR1 SGHDT, CDR2 YYEEEE. CDR3 in DNA: TGTGCCAGCAGCCCCAACGGGCTAGCGAGCTACAATGAGCAGTTCTTC. Protein: CASSPNGLASYNEQFF.

For the CDR3, the DNA is TGTGCCAGCAGTTATGGGGGAGAGCAGTACTTC. Translating it yields CASSYGGEQYF. The rearrangement uses TRBV28 and TRBJ2-7; D may match TRBD1 or TRBD2 (5 bases each). CDR1 is MDHEN and CDR2 is SYDVKM in the germline V gene. The CDR3 contains 11 residues. V lost 4 bases and J 7 bases, leaving 8 bases between the germline ends.